The 27 T cell receptor beta chains listed next were all sequenced from one sample in a study of T cell repertoires in cytomegalovirus infection (dated by TCRdb to between 2018 and 2021). TCRdb names Illumina HiSeq 1500 as the instrument used. TCRdb's own reprocessing of the public reads used fastp at Q25 and MiXCR and kept productive beta chains. Rows merge per CDR3 protein into single entries with the most common DNA and genes. The sample table contains about 470,000 distinct CDR3 sequences; only one count was recorded for about 39% of them. The ten top clones hold approximately 40% of the sample. The treatment or condition label here, explained by the study, means: in vitro stimulation with specific CMV peptide epitopes to enrich CMV-specific T cells. Their antigens remain unidentified. The material sequenced was cultured PBMCs, taken from culture after CMV antigen stimulation. The source is a human donor in good health (CMV status not recorded). Some clones in this sample may be carry-over from other donors' samples.

This clonotype has only a few counts. This chain links TRBV7-9 with TRBJ2-7; D is possibly TRBD1 (6 bases). Per germline, CDR1 SEHNR and CDR2 FQNEAQ (reference sequence). Between the trimmed V and J ends, which lost 4 bases and 2 bases, there was a span of 12 bases. CDR3 size: 14 residues. The CDR3 sequence is CASSSMGQAYEQYF. DNA for the CDR3: TGTGCCAGCAGCTCGATGGGACAAGCCTACGAGCAGTACTTC.

As to this clonotype: This is likely a read error, given that the CDR3 carries no conserved phenylalanine or tryptophan at its end. The chain employs TRBV7-8 and TRBJ2-7; D is possibly TRBD1 (5 bases). The CDR3 has 15 amino acids. In germline, CDR1 is SGHVS, CDR2 FQNEAQ. The V end was cut by 8 bases, the J end by 1 base, with 18 bases between. CDR3 amino acids: CASLPQGWGSYEQYY. In DNA form, the CDR3 reads TGTGCCAGCCTCCCTCAGGGATGGGGTTCCTACGAGCAGTACTAC.

This clonotype was seen a few times. This rearrangement joins TRBV7-2 to TRBJ2-7, with a weak D call TRBD1 (5 bases). The CDR3 is 14 amino acids. V lost 5 bases to trimming and J lost 2 bases, with 13 bases between them. Germline lookup yields CDR1 SGHTA and CDR2 FQGNSA. CDR3: CASSRREFAYEQYF. CDR3 DNA: TGTGCCAGCAGCCGCAGGGAATTCGCCTACGAGCAGTACTTC.

This clonotype appeared a few times. The rearrangement links TRBV6-1 to TRBJ2-2; 7 nucleotides match TRBD2. The trim removed 6 bases at V and 7 bases at J, leaving 5 bases unmatched. The CDR3 is made up of 13 amino acids. CDR1 and CDR2 from the germline V gene are MNHNS and SASEGT. The CDR3 DNA follows: TGTGCCAGCAGCAACGGACTAGACGGGGAGCTGTTTTTT. This translates into CASSNGLDGELFF.

The chain has TRBV7-2 and TRBJ2-2; D gene unclear. V was clipped by 6 bases and J by 2 bases, with 10 bases between them. The CDR3 is made up of 14 amino acids. Germline CDR1 SGHTA, CDR2 FQGNSA. As DNA, the CDR3 is TGTGCCAGCAGTAGGCCCAGTAACACCGGGGAGCTGTTTTTT. This sequence encodes CASSRPSNTGELFF. Full variable domain (outside the CDR3, taken from reference TRBV7-2 and TRBJ2-2): GAGVSQSPSNKVTEKGKDVELRCDPISGHTALYWYRQSLGQGLEFLIYFQGNSAPDKSGLPSDRFSAERTGGSVSTLTIQRTQQEDSAVYLCASSRPSNTGELFFGEGSRLTVL.

This clonotype was picked up a small number of times. The rearrangement links TRBV7-2 to TRBJ2-7; 12 bases match TRBD2. This CDR3 region has 14 residues. The V gene end was trimmed by 5 bases and the J gene end by 10 bases; junction bases not matched to a gene: 9. CDR1 and CDR2 from the germline V gene are SGHTA and FQGNSA. As DNA, the CDR3 is TGTGCCAGCAGCCAAGGCCGGACTAGCGGGGCTCAGTACTTC. It is translated as CASSQGRTSGAQYF.

The CDR3 nucleotides read TGTGCCAGCAGTTCACCCATCGGGGAGCTGTTTTTT. Translation gives CASSSPIGELFF. The V call is TRBV28, the J call TRBJ2-2; D is unclear. Germline values: CDR1 MDHEN, CDR2 SYDVKM. This CDR3 is 12 amino acids long. Trimming shortened V by 4 bases and J by 7 bases, and 7 bases separated the two germline ends.

The table lists this clonotype with a few counts. The CDR3 sequence is CASGLHLRGLHSTDTQYF. The CDR3 DNA follows: TGTGCTAGTGGTTTGCACCTCAGGGGTCTCCATAGCACAGATACGCAGTATTTT. The rearrangement joins TRBV12-5 to TRBJ2-3; possible D gene TRBD1, 6 bases. The CDR3 consists of 18 residues. Germline V gene data show CDR1 as LGHNT and CDR2 as FRNRAP. The V end lost 2 bases, the J end lost 0 bases, and 18 bases lay between the germline ends.

This rearrangement joins TRBV7-9 to TRBJ2-5, with 10 positions matching TRBD1. The germline CDR1 and CDR2 sequences are SEHNR and FQNEAQ (reference sequence). Losses at the gene ends were 5 bases for V and 2 bases for J; bases not matched to a gene: 8. This CDR3 is 16 amino acids long. In nucleotides, the CDR3 is TGTGCCAGCAGCCCCTGGACAGGGGGAGGTCAAGAGACCCAGTACTTC. Its protein product is CASSPWTGGGQETQYF.

This chain links TRBV4-3 with TRBJ2-7; perhaps TRBD1 as D (6 bases). V lost 3 bases and J 1 base, leaving 13 bases between the germline ends. Germline CDR1 is LGHNA and CDR2 is YSLEER. The CDR3 spans 15 residues. The CDR3 protein is CASSQTYRVSYEQYF. CDR3 coding DNA: TGCGCCAGCAGCCAGACGTACAGGGTATCCTACGAGCAGTACTTC.

The CDR3 is CASSPETGRALIGQYF. Written as DNA, the CDR3 is TGTGCCAGCAGCCCAGAAACGGGACGGGCACTGATCGGGCAGTACTTC. The gene calls are TRBV4-2 and TRBJ2-7; D tentatively fits TRBD1 or TRBD2 (5 bases each). The CDR3 length is 16 residues. CDR1 LGHNA and CDR2 YNFKEQ come from the germline V gene. Trimming removed 4 bases at V and 9 bases at J, with 25 bases between.

The chain carries TRBV6-2 or TRBV6-3 and TRBJ2-2; D not resolved. The CDR3 sequence is 15 residues long. Germline CDR1 and CDR2: MNHEY and SVGEGT. Trimming took off 4 bases at V and 3 bases at J, with 12 bases between the two ends. The CDR3 DNA is TGTGCCAGCAGTTTACGGGCGGTCTACACCGGGGAGCTGTTTTTT. Encoded protein: CASSLRAVYTGELFF.

The V gene is TRBV4-1, the J gene TRBJ1-1; no firm D call. Looked up from germline, CDR1 is MGHRA and CDR2 is YSYEKL. Trimming removed 0 bases at V and 5 bases at J, with 16 bases between. The CDR3 contains 16 residues. The CDR3 sequence is CASSQDYTVWWTEAFF. The CDR3 nucleotides are TGCGCCAGCAGCCAAGACTATACTGTGTGGTGGACTGAAGCTTTCTTT.

This clonotype has only a few counts. The chain is built from TRBV20-1 and TRBJ1-1; D is possibly TRBD1 (6 bases). From germline, CDR1 is DFQATT and CDR2 SNEGSKA (reference sequence). V was pared by 3 bases and J by 0 bases, with 11 bases between. CDR3 length equals 14 residues. CDR3 protein: CSARKQGMNTEAFF. In DNA form, the CDR3 reads TGCAGTGCTAGGAAACAGGGAATGAACACTGAAGCTTTCTTT.

The rearrangement links TRBV5-4 to TRBJ2-7; perhaps TRBD1 as D (5 bases). There are 16 residues in the CDR3. CDR1 and CDR2 from the germline V gene are SGHNT and YYREEE (reference sequence). The germline V and J ends were trimmed by 3 bases and 2 bases, with 18 bases remaining between them. CDR3 bases: TGTGCCAGCAGCTCCAACCAGGGCGCTCGAGCCTACGAGCAGTACTTC. It codes for CASSSNQGARAYEQYF.

The rearrangement joins TRBV7-8 to TRBJ2-7; D might be TRBD1 (6 bases). The germline CDR1 and CDR2 sequences are SGHVS and FQNEAQ. This CDR3 is 15 amino acids long. V lost 1 base and J lost 3, with 13 bases in between. This chain's CDR3 is CASSLEATGNYEQYF. The CDR3 DNA reads TGTGCCAGCAGCTTAGAAGCAACAGGGAACTACGAGCAGTACTTC. The full variable domain, in which reference TRBV7-8 and TRBJ2-7 provide the parts outside the CDR3, is GAGVSQSPRYKVAKRGQDVALRCDPISGHVSLFWYQQALGQGPEFLTYFQNEAQLDKSGLPSDRFFAERPEGSVSTLKIQRTQQEDSAVYLCASSLEATGNYEQYFGPGTRLTVT.

The chain couples TRBV6-6 to TRBJ1-1, with D perhaps TRBD1 (6 bases). This CDR3 has 18 amino acids. Germline-derived CDR1 and CDR2 are MNHNY and SVGAGI (reference sequence). Trimming shortened V by 0 bases and J by 0 bases, and 17 bases separated the two germline ends. CDR3 sequence: CASSYSSIGGPMNTEAFF. The CDR3, as DNA: TGTGCCAGCAGTTACTCGAGTATCGGGGGCCCCATGAACACTGAAGCTTTCTTT.

As DNA, the CDR3 is TGTGCCAGCAGTTACTCGGGCGGGGGTGGAAACACCATATATTTT. This codes for CASSYSGGGGNTIYF. V and J are TRBV6-5 and TRBJ1-3; tentatively, D is TRBD1 (5 bases). Trimming pared 0 bases from V and 3 bases from J, leaving 9 bases between. The V gene's germline CDR1 is MNHEY and CDR2 SVGAGI. The CDR3 is made up of 15 amino acids.

This clonotype was seen a few times. The genes are TRBV6-8 and TRBJ2-3, with D perhaps TRBD2 (7 bases). V lost 7 bases and J 0 bases, leaving 14 bases between the germline ends. The CDR3 totals 15 residues. Germline CDR1 reads MNHGY; CDR2 reads SAAAGT. CDR3 DNA: TGTGCCAGCAATAGGGGGGGGACTAGCACAGATACGCAGTATTTT. This sequence encodes CASNRGGTSTDTQYF.

The CDR3 here is CASAGTSGETQYF. The CDR3, as DNA: TGTGCCAGTGCCGGGACTTCGGGGGAGACCCAGTACTTC. V and J are TRBV19 and TRBJ2-5; D might be TRBD2 (6 bases). The CDR3 length is 13 residues. The germline V gene has CDR1 LNHDA and CDR2 SQIVND (reference sequence). Trimming removed 8 bases from V and 5 bases from J, with 15 bases in between. The full variable domain, its missing parts supplied by reference TRBV19 and TRBJ2-5, is DGGITQSPKYLFRKEGQNVTLSCEQNLNHDAMYWYRQDPGQGLRLIYYSQIVNDFQKGDIAEGYSVSREKKESFPLTVTSAQKNPTAFYLCASAGTSGETQYFGPGTRLLVL.

This clonotype has more than one count but fewer than ten. CDR3 in DNA: TGTGCCAGCAGCCGCGCCGCCGGGAGGGTAACTAACTATGGCTACACCTTC. The encoded protein is CASSRAAGRVTNYGYTF. The chain employs TRBV27 and TRBJ1-2; D call uncertain. Germline CDR1 MNHEY, CDR2 SMNVEV (reference sequence). This CDR3 spans 17 amino acids. V gave up 6 bases and J gave up 0 bases, with 20 bases separating them.

J is TRBJ2-7 and V is TRBV5-1, with TRBD2 matching 7 bases. Germline V gene sequence: CDR1 SGHRS, CDR2 YFSETQ. This CDR3 region has 16 residues. Unmatched junction bases numbered 9, after V lost 0 bases and J lost 3 bases. CDR3 residues: CASSLATMGTNYEQYF. The CDR3 bases are TGCGCCAGCAGCTTGGCCACCATGGGGACTAACTACGAGCAGTACTTC.

The chain employs TRBV7-4 and TRBJ1-1; unclear D gene. CDR3 length: 14 residues. The V end lost 3 bases, the J end lost 4 bases, and 12 bases lay between the germline ends. Germline V gene data show CDR1 as SGHVT and CDR2 as SQSDAQ. The CDR3 sequence is CASSLSAPATEAFF. The CDR3, as DNA: TGTGCCAGCAGCTTGAGCGCTCCGGCCACTGAAGCTTTCTTT.

This clonotype was detected only a few times. This chain connects TRBV4-1 to TRBJ2-5, with D unresolved. CDR1 and CDR2 (germline): MGHRA, YSYEKL. The CDR3 runs 12 residues. The V and J ends lost 1 base and 5 bases respectively, with 5 bases between them. CDR3 in DNA: TGCGCCAGCAGCCAAGGGCCTGAGACCCAGTACTTC. Residues: CASSQGPETQYF.

This clonotype was observed a few times. The rearrangement joins TRBV7-2 to TRBJ2-5; 8 positions agree with TRBD2. This CDR3 has 15 residues. Per the germline V gene, CDR1 is SGHTA and CDR2 is FQGNSA. After removal of 1 base from V and 9 bases from J, the junction contained 10 bases not matched to a gene. Here the CDR3 DNA reads TGTGCCAGCAGCTTAGGGGGACTAGTGTTAGCGGCCCAGTACTTC. Protein product: CASSLGGLVLAAQYF.

The chain employs TRBV7-2 and TRBJ2-7, with D unresolved. The V gene's germline CDR1 is SGHTA and CDR2 FQGNSA. Trimming pared 1 base from V and 0 bases from J, leaving 7 bases between. This CDR3 contains 14 residues. CDR3 nucleotide sequence: TGTGCCAGCAGCTTAGTCCTTACCTCCTACGAGCAGTACTTC. As protein: CASSLVLTSYEQYF.

The rearrangement uses TRBV6-2 or TRBV6-3 and TRBJ2-2; the match to TRBD2 covers 13 bases. With 5 bases clipped from V and 5 bases from J, the junction kept 14 bases outside the gene matches. CDR1 MNHEY and CDR2 SVGEGT come from the germline V gene. The CDR3 contains 19 residues. CDR3 residues: CASSIRTSGSLPGTGELFF. CDR3 DNA sequence: TGTGCCAGCAGTATCCGGACTAGCGGGAGTCTTCCGGGGACCGGGGAGCTGTTTTTT.